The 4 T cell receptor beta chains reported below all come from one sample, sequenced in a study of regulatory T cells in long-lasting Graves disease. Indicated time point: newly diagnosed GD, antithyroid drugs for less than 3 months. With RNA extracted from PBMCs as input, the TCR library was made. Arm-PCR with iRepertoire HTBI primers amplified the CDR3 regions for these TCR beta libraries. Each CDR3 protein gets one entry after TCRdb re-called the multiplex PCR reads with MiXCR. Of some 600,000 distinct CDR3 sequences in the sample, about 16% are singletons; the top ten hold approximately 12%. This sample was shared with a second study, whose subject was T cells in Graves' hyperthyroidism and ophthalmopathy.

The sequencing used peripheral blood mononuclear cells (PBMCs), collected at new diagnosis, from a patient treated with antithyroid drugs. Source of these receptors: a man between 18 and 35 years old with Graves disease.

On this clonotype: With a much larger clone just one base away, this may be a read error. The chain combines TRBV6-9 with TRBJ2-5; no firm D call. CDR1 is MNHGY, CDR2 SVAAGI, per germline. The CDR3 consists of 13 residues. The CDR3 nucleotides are TGCGCCAGCAGTGACTCCCGGGTGAAGACCCAGTACTTC. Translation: CASSDSRVKTQYF.

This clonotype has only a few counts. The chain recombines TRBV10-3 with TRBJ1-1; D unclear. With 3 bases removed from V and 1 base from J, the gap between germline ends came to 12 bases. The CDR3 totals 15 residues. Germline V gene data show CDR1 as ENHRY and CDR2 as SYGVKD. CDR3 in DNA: TGTGCCATCAGTGATCCCATACGGGAGAACACTGAAGCTTTCTTT. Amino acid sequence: CAISDPIRENTEAFF.

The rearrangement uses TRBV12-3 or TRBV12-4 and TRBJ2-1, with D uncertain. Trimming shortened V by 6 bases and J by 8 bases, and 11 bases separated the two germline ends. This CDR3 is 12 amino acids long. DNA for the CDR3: TGTGCCAGCAGCTTTGGGCGCGATGAGCAGTTCTTC. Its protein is CASSFGRDEQFF.

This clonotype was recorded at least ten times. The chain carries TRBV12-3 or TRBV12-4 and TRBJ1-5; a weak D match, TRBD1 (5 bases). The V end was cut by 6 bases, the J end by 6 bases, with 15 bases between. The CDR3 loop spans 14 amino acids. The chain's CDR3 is CASSPSRGGQPQHF. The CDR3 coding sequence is TGTGCCAGCAGCCCCTCAAGGGGCGGTCAGCCCCAGCATTTT.